The 13 T cell receptor beta chains listed next were all sequenced from one sample in a study of T-cell memory formation after mild COVID-19. In TCRdb, the 5' RACE reads were re-called with MiXCR into one record per CDR3 protein. Of about 33,000 distinct CDR3 sequences in the sample, roughly 21% were seen once. Sequences were obtained from PBMCs or a T cell subset sorted from them (not recorded which). The origin of the receptors is an adult who had mild COVID-19 (a few samples of this study predate the infection). Cell type and time point are not known.

This clonotype has a count of ten or more. The rearrangement links TRBV30 to TRBJ1-1, with D possibly matching TRBD1 (6 bases). CDR1 is GTSNPN and CDR2 is SVGIG in the germline V gene (reference sequence). V was trimmed by 3 bases and J by 4 bases, leaving 12 bases between them. The CDR3 is 13 residues long. CDR3 region: CAWSQGGGTEAFF. The CDR3 DNA reads TGTGCCTGGAGCCAGGGAGGGGGCACTGAAGCTTTCTTT.

This clonotype was seen repeatedly, ten times or more. This chain joins TRBV18 and TRBJ1-4; D gene uncertain. The germline CDR1 and CDR2 sequences are KGHSH and LQKENI. V gave up 1 base and J gave up 7 bases, with 13 bases separating them. There are 15 residues in the CDR3. In DNA form, the CDR3 reads TGTGCCAGCTCACCACATAGGGCACCTCCTGAAAAACTGTTTTTT. Amino acids: CASSPHRAPPEKLFF.

This clonotype came up many times. The rearrangement uses TRBV7-3 and TRBJ2-2; possibly TRBD2 for D (5 bases). The CDR3 totals 14 residues. The V gene's germline CDR1 is SGHTA and CDR2 FQGTGA. V lost 5 bases and J 6 bases, leaving 13 bases between the germline ends. The CDR3 spells CASSAQLGAGELFF. The CDR3 nucleotides are TGTGCCAGCAGCGCCCAGCTCGGGGCCGGGGAGCTGTTTTTT.

This clonotype was counted many times. The chain uses TRBV27 and TRBJ2-5; D is uncertain. V gave up 1 base and J gave up 1 base, with 7 bases separating them. The CDR3 loop spans 14 amino acids. The germline gives CDR1 MNHEY, CDR2 SMNVEV (reference sequence). CDR3 sequence reads: CASSLWVGQETQYF. The CDR3, as DNA: TGTGCCAGCAGTTTATGGGTCGGCCAAGAGACCCAGTACTTC.

At least ten counts were recorded for this clonotype. The CDR3 region is CASSLDGRADTQYF. In DNA form, the CDR3 reads TGTGCCAGCAGTTTGGACGGGCGGGCAGATACGCAGTATTTT. The chain carries TRBV12-3 or TRBV12-4 and TRBJ2-3; D possibly corresponds to TRBD2 (5 bases). V dropped 3 bases and J dropped 4 bases, with 11 bases sitting between them. This CDR3 is 14 amino acids long.

This clonotype was seen ten or more times. The chain carries TRBV30 and TRBJ1-1, with a possible D match to TRBD1 (6 bases). There are 14 residues in the CDR3. Germline assignment: CDR1 GTSNPN and CDR2 SVGIG (reference sequence). Trimming removed 3 bases at V and 0 bases at J, with 11 bases between. Here the CDR3 reads CAWRVGTLNTEAFF. The CDR3 DNA is TGTGCCTGGAGAGTAGGGACACTGAACACTGAAGCTTTCTTT.

This clonotype has at least ten counts. This chain connects TRBV20-1 to TRBJ2-5, with D possibly TRBD2 on 6 matching bases. The V and J ends lost 7 bases and 5 bases respectively, with 11 bases between them. The length of the CDR3 is 11 residues. Germline CDR1 is DFQATT and CDR2 is SNEGSKA (reference sequence). CDR3 sequence (DNA): TGCAGTGTTACTAGCTGGGAGACCCAGTACTTC. Residues: CSVTSWETQYF.

This clonotype was seen many times. The rearrangement links TRBV7-9 to TRBJ2-7; D possibly uses TRBD1 or TRBD2 (5 bases each). The CDR3 extends over 15 amino acids. Trimming cost V 5 bases and J 2 bases, with 16 bases left between them. Germline V gene lookup returns CDR1 SEHNR and CDR2 FQNEAQ (reference sequence). CDR3 sequence: CASSRPGTDAYEQYF. In DNA, the CDR3 is TGTGCCAGCAGCCGCCCCGGGACGGATGCCTACGAGCAGTACTTC.

The chain combines TRBV7-6 with TRBJ2-2; maybe TRBD2 (6 bases). V gave up 1 base and J gave up 2 bases, with 11 bases separating them. CDR3 length: 16 amino acids. Germline CDR1 is SGHVS and CDR2 is FNYEAQ. CDR3 DNA: TGTGCCAGCAGCTTAGAAGATGCGGGAAACACCGGGGAGCTGTTTTTT. Its protein product is CASSLEDAGNTGELFF.

The J gene is TRBJ1-1, the V gene TRBV12-3 or TRBV12-4; D ambiguous. V lost 5 bases and J lost 7, with 5 bases in between. The CDR3 extends over 10 amino acids. The CDR3 DNA sequence: TGTGCCAGCAGTCCCGATGAAGCTTTCTTT. It translates to CASSPDEAFF.

This clonotype was detected ten times or more. The rearrangement links TRBV6-5 to TRBJ1-1; D is possibly TRBD1 (5 bases). V was pared by 6 bases and J by 1 base, with 18 bases between. The CDR3 is made up of 16 amino acids. CDR1 MNHEY and CDR2 SVGAGI come from the germline V gene. CDR3 residues: CASRINPGRPNTEAFF. The CDR3 DNA sequence: TGTGCCAGCAGAATAAACCCGGGACGGCCGAACACTGAAGCTTTCTTT.

The chain carries TRBV6-6 and TRBJ2-1, with D possibly TRBD1 on 5 matching bases. This CDR3 contains 11 residues. With 2 bases removed from V and 16 bases from J, the gap between germline ends came to 12 bases. Germline V gene data show CDR1 as MNHNY and CDR2 as SVGAGI (reference sequence). The DNA of the CDR3 is TGTGCCAGCAGTTACGGACAACTACGATTCTTC. This codes for CASSYGQLRFF.

This sequence joins TRBV20-1 and TRBJ2-1, with 10 bases matching TRBD2. Trimming cost V 6 bases and J 4 bases; bases outside gene matches: 6. The V gene's germline CDR1 is DFQATT and CDR2 SNEGSKA (reference sequence). This CDR3 has 14 residues. The CDR3: CSAPTSGAYNEQFF. The CDR3 region has the DNA TGCAGTGCACCAACTAGCGGGGCTTACAATGAGCAGTTCTTC.